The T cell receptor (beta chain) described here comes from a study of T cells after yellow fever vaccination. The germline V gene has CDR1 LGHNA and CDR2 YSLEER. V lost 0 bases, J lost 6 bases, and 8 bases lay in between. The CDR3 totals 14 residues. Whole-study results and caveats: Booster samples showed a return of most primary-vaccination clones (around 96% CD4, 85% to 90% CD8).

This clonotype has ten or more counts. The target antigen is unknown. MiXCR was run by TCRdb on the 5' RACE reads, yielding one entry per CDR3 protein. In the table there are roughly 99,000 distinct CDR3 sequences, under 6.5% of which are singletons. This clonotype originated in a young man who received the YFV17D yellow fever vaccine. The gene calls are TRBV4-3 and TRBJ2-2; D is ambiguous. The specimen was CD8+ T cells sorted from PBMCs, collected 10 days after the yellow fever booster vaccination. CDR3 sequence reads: CASSQDPVPGELFF. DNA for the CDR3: TGCGCCAGCAGCCAAGACCCTGTCCCCGGGGAGCTGTTTTTT.